This T cell receptor (beta chain) was identified during a study of early T cells in non-severe SARS-CoV-2 infection. Whole-study results and caveats: VDJdb-based matching was biased toward anti-spike CD8 responses and missed private and CD4 specificities.

Unique molecular identifiers were affixed to single, distinct cDNA molecules. From the 5' RACE reads, TCRdb called clonotypes with MiXCR, one entry per CDR3 protein. The repertoire has under 50,000 distinct CDR3 sequences, over 3.5% of them found once; the top ten carry around 6%. Germline values: CDR1 MDHEN, CDR2 SYDVKM. Trimming left V 5 bases short and J 6 bases short, with 13 bases between. This CDR3 spans 13 amino acids. This clonotype has ten or more counts. Its antigen is currently unknown. Source material: whole blood. The sequence was obtained from an adult who was a healthcare worker with PCR-confirmed SARS-CoV-2 infection or an uninfected control (not recorded which). The V and J genes are TRBV28 and TRBJ1-2; no definite D call. CDR3: CASSGKRRNGYTF. The CDR3 region has the DNA TGTGCCAGCAGTGGGAAAAGAAGGAATGGCTACACCTTC.